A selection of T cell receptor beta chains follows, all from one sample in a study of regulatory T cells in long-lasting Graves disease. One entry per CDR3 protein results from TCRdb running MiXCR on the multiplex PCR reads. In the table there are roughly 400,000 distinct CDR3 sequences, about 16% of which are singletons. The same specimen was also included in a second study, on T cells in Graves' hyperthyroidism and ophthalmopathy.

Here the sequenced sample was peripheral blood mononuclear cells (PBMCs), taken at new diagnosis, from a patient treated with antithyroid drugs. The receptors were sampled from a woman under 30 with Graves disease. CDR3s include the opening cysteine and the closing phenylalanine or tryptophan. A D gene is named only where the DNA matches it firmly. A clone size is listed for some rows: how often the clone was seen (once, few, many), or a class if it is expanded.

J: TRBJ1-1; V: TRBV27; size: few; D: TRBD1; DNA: TGTGCCAGCAGTTTAGCAGGGGGGACCCGGAACACTGAAGCTTTCTTT; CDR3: CASSLAGGTRNTEAFF
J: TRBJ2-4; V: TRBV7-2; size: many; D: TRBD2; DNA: TGTGCCAGCAGCTACTCTAGCGGGACCTTAGCCAAAAACATTCAGTACTTC; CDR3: CASSYSSGTLAKNIQYF
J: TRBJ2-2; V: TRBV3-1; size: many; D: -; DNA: TGTGCCAGCAGCCAAAATGGGGAGCTGTTTTTT; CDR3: CASSQNGELFF
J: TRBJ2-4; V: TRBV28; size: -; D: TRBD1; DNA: TGTGCCAGCAGATCCTTCCCCGGGACAGGGCTCATACTAGCCAAAAACATTCAGTACTTC; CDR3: CASRSFPGTGLILAKNIQYF
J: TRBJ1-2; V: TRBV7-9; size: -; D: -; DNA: TGTGCCAGCAGCTTAGTTAGTAACTATGGCTACACCTTC; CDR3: CASSLVSNYGYTF
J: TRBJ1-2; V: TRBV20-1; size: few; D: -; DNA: TGCAGTGCCCCTAGGTCACATTTTAACTATGGCTACACCTTC; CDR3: CSAPRSHFNYGYTF
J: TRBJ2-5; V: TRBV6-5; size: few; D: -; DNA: TGTGCCAGCAGTTATCAGGGTAGAGGAGAGACCCAGTACTTC; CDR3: CASSYQGRGETQYF
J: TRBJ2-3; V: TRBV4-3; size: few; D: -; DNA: TGCGCCAGCAGCCACTCCCGCTCCGACACAGATACGCAGTATTTT; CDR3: CASSHSRSDTDTQYF
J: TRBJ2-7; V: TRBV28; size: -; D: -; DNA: TGCGCCAGCAGCCATTCCGCCGGGGCGAAGTACGAGCAGTACTTC; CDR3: CASSHSAGAKYEQYF
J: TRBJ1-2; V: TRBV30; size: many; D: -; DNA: TGTGCCTGGAGTGCCCTCGGACACACTTTCTACACCTTC; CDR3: CAWSALGHTFYTF
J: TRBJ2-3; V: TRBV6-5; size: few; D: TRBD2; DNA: TGTGCCAGCGGTTACGGGGGGGAGAGGGAAGATACGCAGTATTTT; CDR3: CASGYGGEREDTQYF
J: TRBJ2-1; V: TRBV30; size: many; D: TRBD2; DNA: TGTGCCTGGAGTGTCCGGGGGGGTTTAGGCTACAATGAGCAGTTCTTC; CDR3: CAWSVRGGLGYNEQFF
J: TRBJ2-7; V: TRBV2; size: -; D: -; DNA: TGTGCCAGCTTGGGTACTGGCTCCTACGAGCAGTACTTC; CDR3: CASLGTGSYEQYF
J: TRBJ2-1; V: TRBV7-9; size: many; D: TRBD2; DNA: TGTGCCAGCAGCGTTCTAGCGGCCTACAATGAGCAGTTCTTC; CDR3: CASSVLAAYNEQFF
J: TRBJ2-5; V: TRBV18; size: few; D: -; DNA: TGTGCCAGCTCACCAGTGCGAGAAGAGACCCAGTACTTC; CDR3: CASSPVREETQYF
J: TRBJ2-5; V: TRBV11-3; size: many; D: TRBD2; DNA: TGTGCCAGCAGCTTTGGGGGAGCGGGAGTGCGGGAGACCCAGTACTTC; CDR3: CASSFGGAGVRETQYF
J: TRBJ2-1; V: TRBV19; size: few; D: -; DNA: TGTGCCAGTAGTCTCGAGCCCCTAGGAGCTTACAATGAGCAGTTCTTC; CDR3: CASSLEPLGAYNEQFF
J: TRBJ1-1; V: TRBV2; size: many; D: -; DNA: TGTGCCAGCAGTGAAACTCGGGGGGTGTCCACTGAAGCTTTCTTT; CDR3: CASSETRGVSTEAFF
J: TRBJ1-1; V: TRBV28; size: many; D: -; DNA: TGTGCCAGCAGTTTCCCCAGGGATGCTGAAGCTTTCTTT; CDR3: CASSFPRDAEAFF
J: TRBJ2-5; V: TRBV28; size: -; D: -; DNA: TGTGCCAGCAGCTCGCCCAGGGGTATTGAGACCCAGTACTTC; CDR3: CASSSPRGIETQYF
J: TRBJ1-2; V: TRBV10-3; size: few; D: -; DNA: TGTGCCATCAGTGAGCGAGCAGACAAGATCGGCTGCACCTTC; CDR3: CAISERADKIGCTF
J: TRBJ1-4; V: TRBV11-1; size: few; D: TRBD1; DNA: TGTGCCAGCAGCTCCGGGACAGGGGGTAATGAAAAACTGTTTTTT; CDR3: CASSSGTGGNEKLFF